This T cell receptor (beta chain) was sequenced during a study of CD8+ T cells in alopecia areata. TCR sequencing used cDNA made by reverse transcription of extracted RNA. Generated by immunoSEQ multiplex PCR, the TCRdb table keeps only in-frame clones and is missing some. Among 170,000 or so clones, roughly 50% were seen once, and the ten largest hold 10% to 15%. Sample treatment: oral pan-JAK inhibitor, 5-10 mg twice daily. This clone was observed a single time. The germline V gene encodes CDR1 SNHLY and CDR2 FYNNEI. This CDR3 region has 14 residues. V lost 6 bases, J lost 7 bases, and 8 bases stayed unmatched.

Sequenced here: CD8+ T cells sorted from blood, sampled at week 24, from a patient treated with tofacitinib. The chain links TRBV2 to TRBJ1-2; the match to TRBD1 covers 10 bases. This receptor was obtained from a human donor with alopecia areata. The CDR3 region is CASRSGTGESGYTF. The CDR3 DNA reads TGTGCCAGCAGATCGGGGACAGGGGAGAGTGGCTACACCTTC.